The T cell receptor (beta chain) described here comes from a study of monozygotic twins with inflammatory bowel disease. Whole-study results and caveats: Among IBD patients, fewer clonotypes were shared with others than among healthy twins, especially with disease activity.

Template switching was used to attach UMIs, which incorporated a 6-nucleotide sample barcode. No DNA is given; TCRdb re-called the 5' RACE reads and lists each CDR3 protein once. The sample includes under 350,000 distinct CDR3 sequences. As regards this clonotype: Its antigen is not known.

The TCR originated in a human donor with ulcerative colitis or Crohn's disease, or a healthy co-twin of an affected twin (not recorded which). Specimen: blood.

The CDR3 loop reads CASSLGRAWQETQYF. The gene calls are TRBV7-3 and TRBJ2-5. Germline lookup yields CDR1 SGHTA and CDR2 FQGTGA. The CDR3 totals 15 residues.